One T cell receptor (beta chain) is described in this entry. The source of the sample is a study of cytomegalovirus exposure and HLA in healthy donors. Study summary: An analysis done earlier identified about 100 million unique TCR beta sequences from approximately 170 million T cells.

Primers included in the PCR were 60 Vbeta and 13 Jbeta primers. TCRdb's copy holds only in-frame clones and misses some; the assay was immunoSEQ multiplex PCR. The sample contains about 150,000 clones, 74% of which appear only once. Trimming cost V 5 bases and J 6 bases; bases outside gene matches: 10. Germline V gives CDR1 SGHTA, CDR2 FQGNSA. The CDR3 runs 15 residues. The sample consisted of PBMCs. This clonotype originated in a man aged 25 to 40 in good health and CMV-seronegative. The chain links TRBV7-2 to TRBJ2-3, with 8 bases aligning to TRBD2. The CDR3 here is CASSRGGTNGDTQYF. The CDR3 DNA reads as TGTGCCAGCAGCCGGGGGGGGACGAACGGGGATACGCAGTATTTT.